The 10 T cell receptor beta chains in this list originate from one sample, sequenced in a study of T cell changes during pregnancy in multiple sclerosis. Here immunoSEQ multiplex PCR was the method, and the copy in TCRdb shows in-frame clones only, minus some. The sample shows tens of thousands of clones, about 87% of them seen only once. Sequences were derived from peripheral blood, sampled in the first trimester of pregnancy. Every receptor here comes from a female donor in good health, enrolled as a control in a pregnancy study.

The chain couples TRBV7-9 to TRBJ2-4; perhaps TRBD1 as D (6 bases). This CDR3 has 17 residues. V dropped 5 bases and J dropped 0 bases, with 17 bases sitting between them. Germline-derived CDR1 and CDR2 are SEHNR and FQNEAQ (reference sequence). The CDR3 loop reads CASSPPGQSLAKNIQYF. For the CDR3, the DNA is TGTGCCAGCAGCCCGCCCGGACAGTCACTAGCCAAAAACATTCAGTACTTC.

The V and J genes are TRBV19 and TRBJ1-1, with D possibly TRBD1 on 5 matching bases. With 5 bases removed from V and 3 bases from J, the gap between germline ends came to 16 bases. The CDR3 is 15 residues long. Germline-derived CDR1 and CDR2 are LNHDA and SQIVND (reference sequence). CDR3 region: CASSSLRSRDTEAFF. The CDR3 DNA reads as TGTGCCAGTAGTTCCTTGCGAAGCAGGGACACTGAAGCTTTCTTT.

The rearrangement links TRBV5-4 to TRBJ2-4, with D perhaps TRBD1 (5 bases). The germline V and J ends were trimmed by 4 bases and 8 bases, with 13 bases remaining between them. The germline V gene has CDR1 SGHNT and CDR2 YYREEE (reference sequence). CDR3 length: 13 residues. The CDR3 sequence: CASSLGHEDIQYF. The CDR3 DNA follows: TGTGCCAGCAGCCTAGGACATGAGGACATTCAGTACTTC.

The V call is TRBV10-3, the J call TRBJ1-1; 11 bases line up with TRBD1. CDR1 and CDR2 (germline): ENHRY, SYGVKD. Unmatched junction bases numbered 11, after V lost 6 bases and J lost 5 bases. This CDR3 contains 16 residues. CDR3 bases: TGTGCCATCAGACCCCGGGACAGGGGGGTCGGGACTGAAGCTTTCTTT. This gives the protein CAIRPRDRGVGTEAFF.

The chain uses TRBV9 and TRBJ1-2; unclear D gene. The CDR3 consists of 15 residues. Trimming cost V 2 bases and J 4 bases, with 15 bases left between them. Per germline, CDR1 SGDLS and CDR2 YYNGEE. In DNA, the CDR3 is TGTGCCAGCAGCGTCGGTGTTAGGGAGGGCTATGGCTACACCTTC. Translated, it gives CASSVGVREGYGYTF.

This clone was found once. The gene calls are TRBV5-1 and TRBJ1-4; possible D gene TRBD1, 6 bases. The CDR3 length is 14 residues. Germline lookup yields CDR1 SGHRS and CDR2 YFSETQ. V gave up 1 base and J gave up 5 bases, with 9 bases separating them. In DNA form, the CDR3 reads TGCGCCAGCAGCTTGACAGGGCAGAATGAAAAACTGTTTTTT. It specifies CASSLTGQNEKLFF.

In this sample, this clone turned up a few times. The J gene is TRBJ2-5, the V gene TRBV7-2; D not certain. This CDR3 spans 14 amino acids. CDR1 and CDR2 (germline): SGHTA, FQGNSA. Trimming cost V 5 bases and J 0 bases, with 10 bases left between them. The CDR3 is CASSLGGYQETQYF. DNA for the CDR3: TGTGCCAGCAGCCTAGGTGGCTACCAAGAGACCCAGTACTTC. The full variable domain, its missing parts supplied by reference TRBV7-2 and TRBJ2-5, is GAGVSQSPSNKVTEKGKDVELRCDPISGHTALYWYRQSLGQGLEFLIYFQGNSAPDKSGLPSDRFSAERTGGSVSTLTIQRTQQEDSAVYLCASSLGGYQETQYFGPGTRLLVL.

The rearrangement links TRBV6-6 to TRBJ1-5; 8 positions agree with TRBD1. The length of the CDR3 is 13 residues. Germline CDR1 and CDR2: MNHNY and SVGAGI (reference sequence). The trim removed 6 bases at V and 5 bases at J, leaving 3 bases unmatched. The CDR3 spells CASRMTGDQPQHF. The CDR3, as DNA: TGTGCCAGCAGGATGACAGGGGATCAGCCCCAGCATTTT.

The V gene is TRBV21-1, the J gene TRBJ2-7; the table names TRBD1, a call not compared with the DNA. TRBV21-1 is recorded as a pseudogene. The CDR3 sequence is 14 residues long. In DNA form, the CDR3 reads TGTGCCAGCAGCTACCGGGACAGAACCTACGAGCAGTACTTC. Encoded protein: CASSYRDRTYEQYF.

The chain couples TRBV7-8 to TRBJ1-1; 7 nucleotides agree with TRBD1. The CDR3 is 17 amino acids. V shed 4 bases, J shed 4 bases, and the junction held 15 bases outside the gene matches. Germline V gives CDR1 SGHVS, CDR2 FQNEAQ. The CDR3 loop reads CASSSIEGALGGTEAFF. The CDR3, as DNA: TGTGCCAGCAGCTCAATAGAGGGGGCGTTGGGGGGCACTGAAGCTTTCTTT.